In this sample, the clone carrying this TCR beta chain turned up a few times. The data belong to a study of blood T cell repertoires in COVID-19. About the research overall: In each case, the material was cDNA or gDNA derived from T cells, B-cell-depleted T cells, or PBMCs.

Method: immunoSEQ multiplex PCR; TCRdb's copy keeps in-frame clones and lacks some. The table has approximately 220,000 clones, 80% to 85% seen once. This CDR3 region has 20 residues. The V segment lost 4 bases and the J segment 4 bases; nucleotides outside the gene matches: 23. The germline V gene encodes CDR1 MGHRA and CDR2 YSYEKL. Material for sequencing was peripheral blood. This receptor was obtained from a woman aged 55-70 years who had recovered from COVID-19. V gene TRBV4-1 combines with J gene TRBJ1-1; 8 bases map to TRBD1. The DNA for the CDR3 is TGCGCCAGCAGCCGCATAATTATCGGGACAGGCGGCGCAGTGTTCACTGAAGCTTTCTTT. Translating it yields CASSRIIIGTGGAVFTEAFF.